This is a list of T cell receptor beta chains from one sample in a study of cytomegalovirus exposure and HLA in healthy donors. Libraries were prepared by immunoSEQ multiplex PCR; TCRdb keeps only in-frame clonotypes and omits some of them. Altogether about 210,000 clones are present, about 80% being singletons, with the ten largest covering approximately 1.8%. The sequenced sample consisted of PBMCs. The source is a male donor in good health and CMV-seronegative. CDR3s include the opening cysteine and the closing phenylalanine or tryptophan. Fields, in order: clone size, J gene, D gene, V gene, CDR3 DNA, CDR3 protein. The D gene is left open where the match is weak. Clone size, where shown, is once, few, many, or a class for clones that have expanded.

clone size: -
J gene: TRBJ2-1
D gene: -
V gene: TRBV5-1
CDR3 DNA: TGCGCCAGCAGCCCTAACGGGGGTTCGATCGATGAGCAGTTCTTC
CDR3 protein: CASSPNGGSIDEQFF

clone size: -
J gene: TRBJ1-1
D gene: -
V gene: TRBV29-1
CDR3 DNA: TGCAGCGTGAGAGACCTCCTAGCTGGGGAAGCTTTCTTT
CDR3 protein: CSVRDLLAGEAFF

clone size: -
J gene: TRBJ1-1
D gene: TRBD1
V gene: TRBV6-1
CDR3 DNA: TGTGCCAGCATGATAGACAGGGGGCGGGCTGAAGCTTTCTTT
CDR3 protein: CASMIDRGRAEAFF

clone size: -
J gene: TRBJ1-4
D gene: -
V gene: TRBV5-4
CDR3 DNA: TGTGCCAGCAGCCCCTTTGCGAGTGATGAAAAACTGTTTTTT
CDR3 protein: CASSPFASDEKLFF

clone size: -
J gene: TRBJ1-1
D gene: -
V gene: TRBV7-2
CDR3 DNA: TGTGCCAGCAGCTCGATGGGAGGGGGAGCTGAAGCTTTCTTT
CDR3 protein: CASSSMGGGAEAFF

clone size: -
J gene: TRBJ2-3
D gene: -
V gene: TRBV7-7
CDR3 DNA: TGTGCCAGCAGCTTAATCCCGGGAGGCACAGATACGCAGTATTTT
CDR3 protein: CASSLIPGGTDTQYF

clone size: -
J gene: TRBJ1-2
D gene: TRBD1
V gene: TRBV29-1
CDR3 DNA: TGCAGCGTTACAGGGGGTGTCTATGGCTACACCTTC
CDR3 protein: CSVTGGVYGYTF

clone size: -
J gene: TRBJ2-3
D gene: -
V gene: TRBV6-5
CDR3 DNA: TGTGCCAGCAGCCAAACAGGGCTGCCAGATACGCAGTATTTT
CDR3 protein: CASSQTGLPDTQYF

clone size: -
J gene: TRBJ2-7
D gene: -
V gene: TRBV5-1
CDR3 DNA: TGCGCCAGCAGCTTGGCTAGGGAAGGGGGCTACGAGCAGTACTTC
CDR3 protein: CASSLAREGGYEQYF

clone size: -
J gene: TRBJ1-3
D gene: TRBD1
V gene: TRBV28
CDR3 DNA: TGTGCCAGCAGTCAATACGACACGATGACAGGGGCTGGAAACACCATATATTTT
CDR3 protein: CASSQYDTMTGAGNTIYF

clone size: -
J gene: TRBJ2-7
D gene: TRBD2
V gene: TRBV29-1
CDR3 DNA: TGCAGCGTGGGTGGTCGACTAGCGGGCCCCTACGAGCAGTACTTC
CDR3 protein: CSVGGRLAGPYEQYF

clone size: -
J gene: TRBJ2-7
D gene: TRBD2
V gene: TRBV4-2
CDR3 DNA: TGTGCCAGCAGCCTACAGCGGGAGGGGTTCTACGAGCAGTACTTC
CDR3 protein: CASSLQREGFYEQYF

clone size: -
J gene: TRBJ1-3
D gene: -
V gene: TRBV30
CDR3 DNA: TGTGTCTGGAGTTCCCGCGCCCGCTCTGGAAACACCATATATTTT
CDR3 protein: CVWSSRARSGNTIYF

clone size: few
J gene: TRBJ2-7
D gene: -
V gene: TRBV7-8
CDR3 DNA: TGTGCCAGCAGCCGGGAGAGACCTTACGAGCAGTACTTC
CDR3 protein: CASSRERPYEQYF

clone size: -
J gene: TRBJ1-1
D gene: -
V gene: TRBV5-6
CDR3 DNA: TGTGCCAGCAGCTTGGCCTCCAGGGTAGAAGCTTTCTTT
CDR3 protein: CASSLASRVEAFF

clone size: -
J gene: TRBJ1-4
D gene: TRBD1
V gene: TRBV4-3
CDR3 DNA: TGCGCCAGCAGCGACCGGGACAGGGAAAATGAAAAACTGTTTTTT
CDR3 protein: CASSDRDRENEKLFF

clone size: -
J gene: TRBJ2-1
D gene: TRBD2
V gene: TRBV6-5
CDR3 DNA: TGTGCCAGCGGGACTAGCGGGAACGATGAGCAGTTCTTC
CDR3 protein: CASGTSGNDEQFF

clone size: -
J gene: TRBJ1-4
D gene: TRBD1
V gene: TRBV9
CDR3 DNA: TGTGCCAGCAGCCCGCGACAGGGGGCGGGTGAAAAACTGTTTTTT
CDR3 protein: CASSPRQGAGEKLFF

clone size: once
J gene: TRBJ2-1
D gene: -
V gene: TRBV6-7
CDR3 DNA: TGTGCCAGCACCCCTCTGCCGGGTGAGCAGTTCTTC
CDR3 protein: CASTPLPGEQFF

clone size: -
J gene: TRBJ1-1
D gene: -
V gene: TRBV11-2
CDR3 DNA: TGTGCCAGCAGCGCACTCCCTAAAGGAGGAGCTGAAGCTTTCTTT
CDR3 protein: CASSALPKGGAEAFF

clone size: once
J gene: TRBJ2-7
D gene: -
V gene: TRBV19
CDR3 DNA: TGTGCCAGTAGTGTCAACCGGGACATCTCCTACGAGCAGTACTTC
CDR3 protein: CASSVNRDISYEQYF

clone size: -
J gene: TRBJ2-7
D gene: TRBD2
V gene: TRBV7-9
CDR3 DNA: TGTTCCACTGCCCGGGGGGGTGAGCAGTACTTC
CDR3 protein: CSTARGGEQYF

clone size: -
J gene: TRBJ2-1
D gene: -
V gene: TRBV5-1
CDR3 DNA: TGCGCCAGCAGCTTGGGGCAGGGATACTACAATGAGCAGTTCTTC
CDR3 protein: CASSLGQGYYNEQFF

clone size: -
J gene: TRBJ1-2
D gene: -
V gene: TRBV5-5
CDR3 DNA: TGTGCCAGCAGAAACAGGAACTATGGCTACACCTTC
CDR3 protein: CASRNRNYGYTF

clone size: once
J gene: TRBJ2-7
D gene: -
V gene: TRBV6-5
CDR3 DNA: TGTGCCAGCAGATCCCGGGTATTGTCTTCCTACGAGCAGTACTTC
CDR3 protein: CASRSRVLSSYEQYF

clone size: -
J gene: TRBJ1-1
D gene: TRBD1
V gene: TRBV28
CDR3 DNA: TGTGCCAGCAGCTCCCAGGGACAGAAATGGAACACTGAAGCTTTCTTT
CDR3 protein: CASSSQGQKWNTEAFF

clone size: few
J gene: TRBJ2-7
D gene: TRBD1
V gene: TRBV5-1
CDR3 DNA: TGCGCCAGCAGGAAGGACAGGGTCTACGAGCAGTACTTC
CDR3 protein: CASRKDRVYEQYF

clone size: -
J gene: TRBJ2-3
D gene: -
V gene: TRBV7-9
CDR3 DNA: TGTGCCAGCAGCTCATCCCAGGGGGGATTCCCAGATACGCAGTATTTT
CDR3 protein: CASSSSQGGFPDTQYF

clone size: once
J gene: TRBJ2-5
D gene: TRBD1
V gene: TRBV7-2
CDR3 DNA: TGTGCCAGCAGCGCAACAGGGGGCGTAGAGACCCAGTACTTC
CDR3 protein: CASSATGGVETQYF